The clone carrying this T cell receptor (beta chain) has just a few counts. The antigen is not known. These data are taken from a study of T cells in Graves' hyperthyroidism and ophthalmopathy. The study, taken as a whole, reports: Appearing also in blood were most of the thyroid clonotypes expanded above 0.001. Ophthalmopathy stood apart from stable hyperthyroidism in a 13 V-J model.

Amplified regions were TCR beta CDR3 sequences from RNA transcripts. Researchers ran a first-round RT-PCR on the TCR CDR3 using the HTBI primer set. TCRdb analysed the multiplex PCR reads with MiXCR anew, one entry per CDR3 protein. The sample contains fewer than 650,000 distinct CDR3 sequences, approximately 15% of which appear only once. Looked up from germline, CDR1 is SGHDN and CDR2 is FVKESK. V gave up 6 bases and J gave up 0 bases; unmatched junction bases: 19. This CDR3 has 19 amino acids. The gene calls are TRBV14 and TRBJ2-7; the match to TRBD1 covers 8 bases. Sequences were obtained from blood. This TCR was recovered from a woman aged 40 to 50 with Graves' ophthalmopathy. The DNA for the CDR3 is TGTGCCAGCAGTCAACCTTTCCATAGGACAGGGAAGGACTCCTACGAGCAGTACTTC. Translated: CASSQPFHRTGKDSYEQYF.